The TCR beta chain described here comes from a study of shared clonotypes between healthy human individuals. This clone was seen more than once but under ten times. The length of the CDR3 is 15 residues. The germline V gene encodes CDR1 SGHRS and CDR2 YFSETQ. V shed 1 base and J 4 bases; nucleotides not matched to a gene: 5. Sequencing used immunoSEQ multiplex PCR; TCRdb keeps in-frame clones, though not all of them. This table has around 2.3 million clones, 90% to 96% appearing once. The J gene is TRBJ2-7, the V gene TRBV5-1; 10 bases agree with TRBD2. The sample taken for sequencing was naive CD4+ T cells sorted from blood. As to subset: CD45RA+ positively selected. This clonotype originated in a man aged 18 to 29 in good health. This CDR3 reads CASSLTSGIGYEQYF. The CDR3 DNA reads TGCGCCAGCAGCTTGACTAGCGGGATTGGTTACGAGCAGTACTTC. The full variable domain, rest sourced from reference TRBV5-1 and TRBJ2-7, is KAGVTQTPRYLIKTRGQQVTLSCSPISGHRSVSWYQQTPGQGLQFLFEYFSETQRNKGNFPGRFSGRQFSNSRSEMNVSTLELGDSALYLCASSLTSGIGYEQYFGPGTRLTVT.